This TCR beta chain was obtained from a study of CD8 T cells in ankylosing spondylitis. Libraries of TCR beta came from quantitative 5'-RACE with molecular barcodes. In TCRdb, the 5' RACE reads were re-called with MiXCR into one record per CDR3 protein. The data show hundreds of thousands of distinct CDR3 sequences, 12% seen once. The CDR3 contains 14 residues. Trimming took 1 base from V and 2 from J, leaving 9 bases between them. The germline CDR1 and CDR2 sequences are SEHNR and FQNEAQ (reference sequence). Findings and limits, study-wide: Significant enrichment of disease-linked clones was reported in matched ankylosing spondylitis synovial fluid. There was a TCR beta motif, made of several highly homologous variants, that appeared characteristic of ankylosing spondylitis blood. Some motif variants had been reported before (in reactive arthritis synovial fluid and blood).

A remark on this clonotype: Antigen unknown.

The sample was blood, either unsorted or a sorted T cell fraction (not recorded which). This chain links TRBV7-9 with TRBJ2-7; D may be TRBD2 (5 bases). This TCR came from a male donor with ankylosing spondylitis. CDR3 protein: CASSLEREAYEQYF. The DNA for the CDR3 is TGTGCCAGCAGCTTAGAACGGGAAGCCTACGAGCAGTACTTC.